The present T cell receptor beta chain was sequenced within a study of blood T cell repertoires in COVID-19 (dated by TCRdb to 2019 to 2021). For context, the study as a whole: For ImmuneRACE Cohort 3, a participant was defined as recovered based on two consecutive negative NP/OP PCR tests, clearance by a healthcare professional, or resolution of symptoms. Collaborator samples came from the United States, Italy and Spain and covered acute and convalescent phases of COVID-19. The prospective study material was composed of cDNA or gDNA derived from T cells, B-cell-depleted T cells, or PBMCs. Deeply sampled blood TCRbeta repertoires from subjects exposed to, actively infected with, or recovered from COVID-19 were included in the dataset. The repertoires were released in a freely available public database intended as a resource for research on the immune response to SARS-CoV-2. The samples were drawn from two sources: the first 160 participants of the ongoing ImmuneRACE study, and approximately 1,300 subjects contributed by 6 global collaborators. A de-identified subject ID, COVID-19 status, age in years and sex were almost always included in the sample metadata. HLA class I and class II types, where available, came from metadata supplied by the sample provider rather than from assay-based typing. Results and caveats for the whole study, not just this receptor: Clinical and demographic metadata were provided uncurated, with the amount varying by source and participant.

Participants in the prospective study were aged roughly 18 to 89 years, lived in about two dozen United States geographic areas, and enrolled through a virtual design. In the prospective study, participants were assigned to cohorts based on the clinical history participants reported in a screening survey and a study questionnaire. In the prospective study, mobile phlebotomists collected whole blood, serum and a nasopharyngeal or oropharyngeal swab from each participant. Over a roughly 2-month period, participants in the prospective study had the option of providing additional blood draws and questionnaires. Before DNA extraction, prospective study blood samples were shipped either frozen or at room temperature. The immunoSEQ Assay, a bias-controlled multiplex PCR, was used to amplify TCRbeta CDR3 regions from genomic DNA. On the authors' methods: Within the assay, amplification of reference gene primers was used to estimate how many nucleated cells each sample contained. To quantify the absolute abundance of each unique TCRbeta CDR3 rearrangement, sequence reads were collapsed and filtered. For each sample, productive Simpson clonality was calculated by taking the square root of Simpson's diversity index across productive rearrangements. In TCRdb, the immuneACCESS table is reduced to in-frame sequences with V and J assigned. These tables do not hold every clone; where another copy was compared, an unresolved V gene accounts for under half, and the others remain unexplained. The DNA gave D and trimming, while V, J and clone size come from that table. Here the sample has roughly 230,000 clones; roughly 91% occur a single time. The biggest ten clones account for 7% to 8.5% of the sample.

For this clone: Its antigen is currently not known. Qualities for individual bases were not recorded, and no much larger clone is one base off.

The CDR3 starts with the cysteine, ends with the phenylalanine, and has 20 residues. CDR3 DNA only is kept here, 60 bases in frame from base 1. After removal of 3 bases from V and 0 bases from J, the junction retains 13 bases not matched to a gene. Taken from the germline V gene, the CDR1 and CDR2 loops are SGDLS and YYNGEE. The sample comprised PBMCs or T cells enriched from blood (not recorded which). This receptor was identified in a man aged 30 to 39 in a cohort exposed to, infected with or recovered from COVID-19 (not recorded which). The rearrangement combines TRBV9 with TRBJ2-6; 9 bases in between match TRBD1. The nucleotide sequence reads as follows: TGTGCCAGCAGCGCACGTCAGCCGGGACAGGGAGACTCTGGGGCCAACGTCCTGACTTTC. Its protein is CASSARQPGQGDSGANVLTF. Where the CDR3 stops, the reference TRBV9 and TRBJ2-6 genes take over; the full variable domain is DSGVTQTPKHLITATGQRVTLRCSPRSGDLSVYWYQQSLDQGLQFLIQYYNGEERAKGNILERFSAQQFPDLHSELNLSSLELGDSALYFCASSARQPGQGDSGANVLTFGAGSRLTVL.